Sequencing of this T cell receptor (beta chain) was carried out in a study of cytotoxic CD8 clonotypes in ibrutinib-treated CLL. Across the study: Once patients had received a median about twelve months of treatment, range 6 to 36, response samples were obtained. Samples yielded averages of 255,043 productive templates and fewer than 100,000 productive rearrangements.

Data came from immunoSEQ multiplex PCR; TCRdb stores just in-frame clones and leaves some out. The table records over 25,000 clones, about 62% of them present only once. The receptor was isolated from a human donor with chronic lymphocytic leukemia. Sequenced material: PBMCs, taken before ibrutinib treatment.

The CDR3 sequence: CASKSRGDTGELFF. The CDR3 DNA reads TGTGCCAGCAAAAGCAGGGGGGATACCGGGGAGCTGTTTTTT. This sequence joins TRBV6-1 and TRBJ2-2; D is perhaps TRBD1 (7 bases). Trimming took off 7 bases at V and 5 bases at J, with 14 bases between the two ends. From germline, CDR1 is MNHNS and CDR2 SASEGT. The CDR3 contains 14 residues.